This T cell receptor beta chain came from a study of Tregs in tolerant kidney transplant recipients. Measured with immunoSEQ multiplex PCR; TCRdb has only the in-frame clones, and not every one. The table lists tens of thousands of clones, roughly 98% of them singletons. The CDR3 is 14 amino acids. The germline V gene has CDR1 MGHDK and CDR2 SYGVNS. V was trimmed by 6 bases and J by 1 base, leaving 9 bases between them. This receptor was obtained from a human donor who received a combined kidney and bone marrow transplant. V gene TRBV25-1 combines with J gene TRBJ2-2; TRBD1 is a possible D gene (5 bases). The sample here was Tregs from blood, taken before the transplant. The CDR3 DNA sequence: TGTGCCAGCAGCCTCACAGGGAACACCGGGGAGCTGTTTTTT. Its translation is CASSLTGNTGELFF.